This entry concerns a single T cell receptor (beta chain). What antigen it recognizes has not been identified. No base-level quality is on record; no much larger clone is a single base apart. Library preparation employed 5' RACE. A second PCR of roughly 7 to 12 cycles was run with a J-beta primer mix and a sample-barcoded 5' primer. Each TCR beta cDNA molecule received a unique molecular identifier from a template-switch 5' adaptor carrying 12 random nucleotides. Each sample yielded at least 2.5 million CDR3-containing paired-end reads. First-strand cDNA was synthesized from all RNA with the Mint cDNA synthesis kit, primed by a TRBC-specific oligonucleotide. After uracil-DNA glycosylase treatment, a first 18-cycle PCR used universal primers M1SS and BC2_uni_R on all cDNA. The paper's processing steps were these. For normalization, 1 million high-quality reads were randomly selected from each sample, with every read carrying a distinct molecular identifier. Instead of being binned into consensus sequences, reads with shared molecular identifiers were discarded. CDR3 identification, clonotype clustering and error correction used MiTCR with a Q25 quality threshold and the strictest error-elimination algorithm. A nonparametric unseen species model with Euler transformation was used to estimate lower-bound total TCR beta diversity. TCRdb cleaned the public reads at Q25 with fastp, built clones with MiXCR and kept in-frame beta chains. Records with the same CDR3 protein are collapsed into one entry carrying the most frequent genes and DNA. In this record, the V and J calls reflect TCRdb's handling and not the investigators' own analysis. The table for this sample lists around 1,900,000 distinct CDR3 sequences; about two fifths of them were counted only once. Approximately 22% of the sample is held by the ten biggest clonotypes.

Systemically healthy Caucasian individuals from Russia, around 39 in total and aged about 6 to 100 years, were included as donors. Each donor gave 9 to 10 milliliters of peripheral blood, collected into EDTA-treated Vacutainer tubes. Ficoll-Paque density-gradient centrifugation was used to isolate PBMCs, with at least 6.5 million per sample. Trizol reagent was used to extract total RNA from PBMCs, with at least 5.5 micrograms per sample. For every donor, an aliquot of PBMCs went through flow cytometry to measure the percentages of naive CD45RAhigh/CD27high T cells. The source of the sample is a study of blood T cells in healthy people across ages (dated by TCRdb to the mid-2010s). Some background on the complete study: In model experiments, roughly one uniquely barcoded TCR beta cDNA molecule per two T cells was captured by template switching. To track age-related changes in TCR beta repertoire diversity, the study relied on deep sequencing normalized with unique cDNA molecular identifiers. The donors were split into four age groups: young (average around 17 years), middle-aged (about 40), aged (roughly 60) and long-lived (over 75). Donors of different ages were randomly distributed across sequencing lanes to avoid experimental bias. For two donors (one aged 18 to 29 and one aged 80 or older), the study analyzed two additional independent replicas of 1 million unique cDNA reads from the same blood draw. Study-level results and caveats: Observed TCR beta diversity per million T cells fell roughly linearly with age, and a significant reduction was already apparent by age about 38. Since profiling was done on bulk unsorted PBMCs, naive and antigen-experienced compartments could not be conclusively compared. Total diversity estimates from one million sequenced T cells were considered lower bounds and underestimates. Compared with the aged group, more naive CD4+ T cells, fewer expanded clones and increased TCR diversity were shown by the long-lived group, suggesting age selection. The CMV infection status of donors was not known, potentially confounding age-related changes in expanded clonotypes. A strong correlation was found between observed TCR beta diversity and the percentage of naive T cells measured by flow cytometry.

The junction shows trimming of 6 bases on V and 1 base on J, and the gene matches do not reach 15 bases of it. The CDR3 spans 19 residues, from the cysteine through the phenylalanine. Kept here is only the CDR3 DNA, which spans 57 bases and is read in frame from base 1. The chain is made from TRBV12-3 or TRBV12-4 and TRBJ1-5, with 10 bases matching TRBD1. The TCR was taken from a human donor in good health. The sequencing input was blood. The nucleotides are TGTGCCAGCAGAAAAAACCGGGACAGGGGATTTGGCAGCAATCAGCCCCAGCATTTT. It is translated as CASRKNRDRGFGSNQPQHF.